This T cell receptor beta chain was identified during a study of shared clonotypes between healthy human individuals. With 5 bases clipped from V and 3 bases from J, the junction kept 9 bases outside the gene matches. Per the germline V gene, CDR1 is SGHTA and CDR2 is FQGNSA. The CDR3 is 15 residues long. Here immunoSEQ multiplex PCR was the method, and the copy in TCRdb shows in-frame clones only, minus some. The sample lists some 2,100,000 clones, approximately 94% occurring once. Sequenced sample: naive CD4+ T cells sorted from blood. The subset here: CD45RA+ positively selected. The chain has TRBV7-2 and TRBJ1-1, with 7 positions matching TRBD1. The receptor was derived from a man aged 18 to 30 in good health. The CDR3 nucleotides read TGTGCCAGCAGCGTCATACAGGGGATCGACACTGAAGCTTTCTTT. Protein: CASSVIQGIDTEAFF.